The source of this T cell receptor beta chain is a study of neurological immune-mediated disorders. The study, taken as a whole, reports: No CDR3 amino acid sequences recurred among expanded clones across subjects, suggesting private repertoires in all groups.

Time point given: longitudinal time-point 1 (baseline). This clonotype has at least ten counts. Its antigen is currently unknown. The authors made cDNA by 5'RACE with 10-nucleotide random UMIs. One entry per CDR3 protein, called by TCRdb with MiXCR from the 5' RACE reads. The sample lists some 71,000 distinct CDR3 sequences; 10% were seen once. This CDR3 is 13 amino acids long. The germline V gene encodes CDR1 LNHDA and CDR2 SQIVND (reference sequence). Trimming took 4 bases from V and 4 from J, leaving 8 bases between them. Sequences were obtained from PBMCs. This receptor was identified in a man aged 25 to 40 in good health. The V gene is TRBV19, the J gene TRBJ2-1, with D unresolved. In DNA form, the CDR3 reads TGTGCCAGTAGTAAGACTCTGTACAATGAGCAGTTCTTC. It codes for CASSKTLYNEQFF.